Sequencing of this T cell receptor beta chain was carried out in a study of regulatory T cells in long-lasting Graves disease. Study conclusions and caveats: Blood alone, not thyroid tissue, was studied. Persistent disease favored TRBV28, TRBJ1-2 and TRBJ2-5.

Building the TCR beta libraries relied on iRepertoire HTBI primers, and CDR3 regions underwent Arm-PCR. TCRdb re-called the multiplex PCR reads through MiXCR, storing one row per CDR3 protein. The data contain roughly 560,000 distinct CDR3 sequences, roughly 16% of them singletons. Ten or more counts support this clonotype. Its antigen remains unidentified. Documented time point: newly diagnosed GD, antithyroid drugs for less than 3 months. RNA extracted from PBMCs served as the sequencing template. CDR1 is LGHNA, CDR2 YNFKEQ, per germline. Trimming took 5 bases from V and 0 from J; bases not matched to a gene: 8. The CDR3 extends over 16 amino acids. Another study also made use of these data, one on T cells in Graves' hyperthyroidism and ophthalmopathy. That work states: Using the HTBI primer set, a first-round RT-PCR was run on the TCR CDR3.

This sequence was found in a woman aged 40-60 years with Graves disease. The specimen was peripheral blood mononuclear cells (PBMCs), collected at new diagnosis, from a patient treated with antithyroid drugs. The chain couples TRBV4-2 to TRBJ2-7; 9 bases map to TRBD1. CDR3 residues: CASSETGGQSSYEQYF. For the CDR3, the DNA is TGTGCCAGCAGCGAAACAGGGGGCCAAAGCTCCTACGAGCAGTACTTC.